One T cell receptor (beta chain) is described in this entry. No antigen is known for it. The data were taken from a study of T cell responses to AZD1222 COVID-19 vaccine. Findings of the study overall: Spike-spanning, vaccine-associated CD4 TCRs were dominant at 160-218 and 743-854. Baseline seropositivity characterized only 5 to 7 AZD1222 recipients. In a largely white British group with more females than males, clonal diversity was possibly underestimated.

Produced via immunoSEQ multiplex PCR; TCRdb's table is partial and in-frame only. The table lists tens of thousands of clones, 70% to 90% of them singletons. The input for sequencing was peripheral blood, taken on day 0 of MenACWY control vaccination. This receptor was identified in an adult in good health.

For the CDR3, the DNA is TGTGCCTGGAGTGTTTATCAGCGTTTCTCCTACGAGCAGTACTTC. It specifies CAWSVYQRFSYEQYF. The rearrangement links TRBV30 to TRBJ2-7, with D hard to call. The germline CDR1 and CDR2 sequences are GTSNPN and SVGIG (reference sequence). Trimming pared 0 bases from V and 0 bases from J, leaving 12 bases between. The CDR3 loop spans 15 amino acids. Together with reference TRBV30 and TRBJ2-7, the CDR3 gives the full variable domain: SQTIHQWPATLVQPVGSPLSLECTVEGTSNPNLYWYRQAAGRGLQLLFYSVGIGQISSEVPQNLSASRPQDRQFILSSKKLLLSDSGFYLCAWSVYQRFSYEQYFGPGTRLTVT.